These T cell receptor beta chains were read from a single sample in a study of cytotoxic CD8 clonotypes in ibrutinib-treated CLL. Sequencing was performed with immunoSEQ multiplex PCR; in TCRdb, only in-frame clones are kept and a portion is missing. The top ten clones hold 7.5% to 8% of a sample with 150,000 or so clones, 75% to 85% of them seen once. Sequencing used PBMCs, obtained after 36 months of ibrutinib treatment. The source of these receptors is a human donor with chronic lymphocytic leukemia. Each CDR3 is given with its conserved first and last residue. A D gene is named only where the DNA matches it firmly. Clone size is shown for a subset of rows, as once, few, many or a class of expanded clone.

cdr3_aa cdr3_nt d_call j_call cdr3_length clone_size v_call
CASRTLAGGFDTQYF TGTGCCAGTAGAACACTAGCGGGGGGATTCGATACGCAGTATTTT TRBD2 TRBJ2-3 15 once TRBV19
CASSLFPGGSYNEQFF TGTGCCAGCAGCTTATTTCCCGGGGGCTCCTACAATGAGCAGTTCTTC NA TRBJ2-1 16 NA TRBV13
CASSEGLAGASTDTQYF TGTGCCAGCAGTGAGGGTTTAGCGGGGGCTAGCACAGATACGCAGTATTTT TRBD2 TRBJ2-3 17 NA TRBV6-1
CASSPPLGGFTGELFF TGTGCCAGCAGCCCGCCGCTGGGAGGTTTCACCGGGGAGCTGTTTTTT NA TRBJ2-2 16 once TRBV7-8
CASRLAVSYNEQFF TGCGCCAGCAGATTAGCGGTATCCTACAATGAGCAGTTCTTC NA TRBJ2-1 14 NA TRBV5-1
CASTSLWTSGRSYEQFF TGCGCCAGCACCTCCCTGTGGACTAGCGGGAGAAGCTATGAGCAGTTCTTC TRBD2 TRBJ2-1 17 NA TRBV4-1
CASSTGMAIWGDTQYF TGTGCCAGCAGCACGGGAATGGCCATATGGGGAGATACGCAGTATTTT NA TRBJ2-3 16 NA TRBV9
CASSWYGGVYEQYF TGTGCCAGCAGCTGGTACGGGGGGGTCTACGAGCAGTACTTC TRBD2 TRBJ2-7 14 NA TRBV11-2
CASSQSSGTMYSYEQYF TGTGCCAGCAGCCAGAGCTCCGGGACTATGTACTCCTACGAGCAGTACTTC TRBD2 TRBJ2-7 17 once TRBV7-2
CAWSVEGWTEAFF TGTGCCTGGAGTGTGGAGGGTTGGACTGAAGCTTTCTTT NA TRBJ1-1 13 NA TRBV30
CASGAGPKTNYGYTF TGTGCCAGCGGGGCAGGGCCTAAAACTAACTATGGCTACACCTTC NA TRBJ1-2 15 NA TRBV10-3
CASSLVGGWTEAFF TGCGCCAGCAGCTTGGTCGGTGGTTGGACTGAAGCTTTCTTT NA TRBJ1-1 14 NA TRBV5-1
CASSEAWGTYQGNEQYF TGTGCCAGCAGTGAAGCTTGGGGGACATATCAAGGGAACGAGCAGTACTTC NA TRBJ2-7 17 NA TRBV2
CASSTLRGPNQPQHF TGTGCCAGCAGTACACTCAGGGGCCCGAATCAGCCCCAGCATTTT NA TRBJ1-5 15 NA TRBV28
CASTLSGGPYNEQFF TGTGCCAGCACTCTAAGTGGGGGCCCCTACAATGAGCAGTTCTTC NA TRBJ2-1 15 NA TRBV2
CASSLGFQGGETQYF TGTGCCAGCAGCTTAGGTTTCCAGGGGGGAGAGACCCAGTACTTC NA TRBJ2-5 15 NA TRBV11-2
CASSPTGGHYGYTF TGTGCCAGCAGCCCCACAGGGGGCCACTATGGCTACACCTTC TRBD1 TRBJ1-2 14 medium-sized TRBV7-3
CASSSQGYNEQFF TGTGCCAGCTCATCACAGGGCTACAATGAGCAGTTCTTC NA TRBJ2-1 13 NA TRBV18
CASSQVPGSNSPLHF TGTGCCAGCAGCCAAGTCCCAGGGTCCAATTCACCCCTCCACTTT NA TRBJ1-6 15 NA TRBV14
CASSLVRAPYEQYF TGTGCCAGCAGCTTAGTACGGGCCCCGTACGAGCAGTACTTC NA TRBJ2-7 14 NA TRBV7-9
CAAVGGPTPDTQYF TGTGCCGCGGTAGGTGGACCTACACCAGATACGCAGTATTTT NA TRBJ2-3 14 NA TRBV28
CASSESWGRGEQYF TGTGCCAGCAGTGAATCTTGGGGCAGGGGCGAGCAGTACTTC NA TRBJ2-7 14 NA TRBV2
CASSAGQPYGYTF TGTGCCAGCAGCGCCGGACAGCCTTATGGCTACACCTTC NA TRBJ1-2 13 NA TRBV6-1
CATSTDSYEQYF TGTGCCACCTCAACGGACTCCTACGAGCAGTACTTC NA TRBJ2-7 12 few TRBV15
CASSLGGTGAEQYF TGTGCCAGCAGCTTAGGGGGGACAGGGGCCGAGCAGTACTTC TRBD1 TRBJ2-7 14 NA TRBV7-9
CAISARGYEQYF TGTGCCATCAGTGCCAGGGGCTACGAGCAGTACTTC NA TRBJ2-7 12 NA TRBV10-3
CSARAGSPLHF TGCAGTGCTAGAGCAGGCTCCCCCCTCCACTTT NA TRBJ1-6 11 many TRBV20-1
CSVGQGWDTEAFF TGCAGCGTAGGACAGGGGTGGGACACTGAAGCTTTCTTT TRBD1 TRBJ1-1 13 NA TRBV29-1
CASSSRQGNTEAFF TGTGCCAGCTCATCGCGACAGGGTAACACTGAAGCTTTCTTT TRBD1 TRBJ1-1 14 NA TRBV18
CASSLGQGWLGGYTF TGTGCCAGCAGCTTGGGACAGGGGTGGCTAGGAGGCTACACCTTC TRBD1 TRBJ1-2 15 NA TRBV5-4
CASRTRTRLNEKLFF TGTGCCAGTAGGACTAGGACCCGCCTCAATGAAAAACTGTTTTTT NA TRBJ1-4 15 NA TRBV19